Shown below are 24 T cell receptor beta chains from a single sample sequenced in a study of shared clonotypes between healthy human individuals. Positively selected for CCR7, the CD45RO-negative cells used as naive CD8 cells excluded terminally differentiated effector memory CD45RA+ cells. The data were produced by immunoSEQ multiplex PCR, yet TCRdb's version contains in-frame clones alone and is incomplete. Among 2 million or so clones listed, about 95% were seen once. Sequencing used naive CD8+ T cells sorted from blood. The receptors shown here come from a man younger than 30 in good health.

The J gene is TRBJ2-7, the V gene TRBV27, with a tentative D call TRBD1 (6 bases). Trimming cost V 3 bases and J 4 bases, with 22 bases left between them. Per the germline V gene, CDR1 is MNHEY and CDR2 is SMNVEV (reference sequence). This CDR3 is 17 amino acids long. The CDR3 loop is CASSFLGGFGKEYEQYF. CDR3 sequence (DNA): TGTGCCAGCAGTTTCCTTGGGGGCTTCGGGAAGGAGTACGAGCAGTACTTC.

V usage is TRBV4-1 and J usage is TRBJ1-5; D gene uncertain. The length of the CDR3 is 14 residues. Trimming took 1 base from V and 3 from J, leaving 7 bases between them. The germline gives CDR1 MGHRA, CDR2 YSYEKL. CDR3 nucleotides: TGCGCCAGCAGCCAAGGACGGTACAATCAGCCCCAGCATTTT. It yields the protein CASSQGRYNQPQHF.

The gene calls are TRBV30 and TRBJ2-2; D perhaps matches TRBD1 (5 bases). With 3 bases removed from V and 7 bases from J, the gap between germline ends came to 12 bases. The V gene's germline CDR1 is GTSNPN and CDR2 SVGIG (reference sequence). The CDR3 runs to 13 residues. CDR3 amino acids: CAWRIQGIGELFF. Here the CDR3 DNA reads TGTGCCTGGAGGATCCAGGGTATCGGGGAGCTGTTTTTT.

In nucleotides, the CDR3 is TGTGCCAGCACTGCGGGGTTAATCTACGAGCAGTACTTC. Translation: CASTAGLIYEQYF. This sequence joins TRBV6-5 and TRBJ2-7, with D maybe TRBD2 (6 bases). The CDR3 runs 13 residues. V dropped 7 bases and J dropped 3 bases, with 13 bases sitting between them. CDR1 is MNHEY, CDR2 SVGAGI, per germline.

This clone was seen a few times. Other DNA sequences in this sample translate to the same CDR3. This chain links TRBV9 with TRBJ2-1; no firm D call. Trimming left V 1 base short and J 6 bases short, with 5 bases between. Germline CDR1 is SGDLS and CDR2 is YYNGEE. CDR3 length: 12 residues. DNA of the CDR3: TGTGCCAGCAGCGTAACCGGCAATGAGCAGTTCTTC. Translated: CASSVTGNEQFF.

Turning to this clone: The germline gene is not matched at one end of the junction; a read error may be the cause. Other DNA sequences in the sample encode the same CDR3. The V and J genes are TRBV6-5 and TRBJ1-1, with D uncertain. The CDR3 totals 16 residues. CDR1 and CDR2 from the germline V gene are MNHEY and SVGAGI. Written as DNA, the CDR3 is TGTGCCAGCAGTTACTCGGAAGTCGGGCCGAACACCGAAGCTTTCTTT. Amino acids: CASSYSEVGPNTEAFF.

The rearrangement joins TRBV6-4 to TRBJ1-1, with D tentatively TRBD1 (5 bases). This CDR3 is built from 14 residues. Germline-derived CDR1 and CDR2 are MRHNA and SNTAGT. V lost 3 bases and J 4 bases, leaving 12 bases between the germline ends. In nucleotides, the CDR3 is TGTGCCAGCAGTGATAGTCAGGGAACCACTGAAGCTTTCTTT. It specifies CASSDSQGTTEAFF.

This clone came up a few times. This specimen includes other DNA sequences encoding the same CDR3. The chain couples TRBV7-9 to TRBJ2-7; D is uncertain. CDR1 is SEHNR, CDR2 FQNEAQ, per germline (reference sequence). Trimming pared 1 base from V and 6 bases from J, leaving 7 bases between. This CDR3 has 12 amino acids. The CDR3 here is CASSLGFGEQYF. CDR3 nucleotide sequence: TGTGCCAGCAGCTTAGGGTTCGGCGAGCAGTACTTC.

The chain combines TRBV6-6 with TRBJ2-1; D is undetermined. Looked up from germline, CDR1 is MNHNY and CDR2 is SVGAGI (reference sequence). CDR3 length: 13 residues. The V and J ends lost 5 bases and 4 bases respectively, with 9 bases between them. For the CDR3, the DNA is TGTGCCAGCAGTAGCCTTTCTTACAATGAGCAGTTCTTC. Its translation is CASSSLSYNEQFF.

The chain couples TRBV27 to TRBJ2-1; a possible D gene is TRBD1 (5 bases). Trimming removed 3 bases from V and 5 bases from J, with 8 bases in between. Looked up from germline, CDR1 is MNHEY and CDR2 is SMNVEV (reference sequence). The CDR3 covers 13 residues. CDR3 in amino acids: CASSFGHDNEQFF. Written as DNA, the CDR3 is TGTGCCAGCAGTTTCGGACACGACAATGAGCAGTTCTTC.

This rearrangement joins TRBV4-2 to TRBJ2-1, with TRBD2 matching 8 bases. Germline-derived CDR1 and CDR2 are LGHNA and YNFKEQ. CDR3 length equals 14 residues. The V segment lost 4 bases and the J segment 9 bases; nucleotides outside the gene matches: 8. The CDR3 DNA reads as TGTGCCAGCAGCCCCTCGGGGGGGGGCCCTGAGCAGTTCTTC. Its protein is CASSPSGGGPEQFF.

With regard to this clone: Other nucleotide sequences from this sample produce the same CDR3. The J gene is TRBJ2-7, the V gene TRBV14; D possibly corresponds to TRBD1 (6 bases). The V end lost 1 base, the J end lost 1 base, and 8 bases lay between the germline ends. Germline assignment: CDR1 SGHDN and CDR2 FVKESK. There are 14 residues in the CDR3. The CDR3 loop reads CASSQVQGSYEQYF. The CDR3 DNA reads TGTGCCAGCAGCCAAGTACAGGGTTCCTACGAGCAGTACTTC. Complete variable domain (other parts from reference TRBV14 and TRBJ2-7): EAGVTQFPSHSVIEKGQTVTLRCDPISGHDNLYWYRRVMGKEIKFLLHFVKESKQDESGMPNNRFLAERTGGTYSTLKVQPAELEDSGVYFCASSQVQGSYEQYFGPGTRLTVT.

The V and J genes are TRBV4-1 and TRBJ1-1; D remains ambiguous. The CDR3 has 13 residues. V lost 4 bases to trimming and J lost 11 bases, with 17 bases between them. CDR1 is MGHRA, CDR2 YSYEKL, per germline. The CDR3 spells CASSLTLTVEAFF. In DNA, the CDR3 is TGCGCCAGCAGCCTTACACTGACCGTTGAGGCTTTCTTT.

The chain joins TRBV19 to TRBJ2-7; 7 nucleotides agree with TRBD1. Trimming cost V 6 bases and J 2 bases; bases outside gene matches: 10. The CDR3 is 15 residues long. The germline V gene encodes CDR1 LNHDA and CDR2 SQIVND (reference sequence). CDR3 DNA sequence: TGTGCCAGTAGCCCTAGCCGGGACAGCCCCTACGAGCAGTACTTC. It translates to CASSPSRDSPYEQYF.

This clone was found once. This chain joins TRBV29-1 and TRBJ2-1; 7 bases agree with TRBD2. The germline V gene encodes CDR1 SQVTM and CDR2 ANQGSEA. The CDR3 loop spans 13 amino acids. After removal of 5 bases from V and 7 bases from J, the junction contained 8 bases not matched to a gene. The CDR3 region is CSVQAGEANEQFF. DNA for the CDR3: TGCAGCGTTCAGGCGGGAGAGGCGAATGAGCAGTTCTTC.

The J gene is TRBJ2-3, the V gene TRBV4-1; D unclear. Germline CDR1 and CDR2: MGHRA and YSYEKL. The length of the CDR3 is 14 residues. Trimming pared 0 bases from V and 2 bases from J, leaving 6 bases between. The CDR3 protein is CASSQEVLTDTQYF. As DNA, the CDR3 is TGCGCCAGCAGCCAAGAGGTCCTCACAGATACGCAGTATTTT.

The genes are TRBV28 and TRBJ1-1, with 7 bases matching TRBD1. V lost 4 bases to trimming and J lost 3 bases; unmatched junction nucleotides: 8. Germline CDR1 reads MDHEN; CDR2 reads SYDVKM. CDR3 length: 15 amino acids. The CDR3 sequence: CASSSHRGGYTEAFF. The CDR3 coding sequence is TGTGCCAGCAGTTCTCACAGGGGAGGGTACACTGAAGCTTTCTTT.

The chain joins TRBV6-5 to TRBJ2-3; no reliable D call. CDR1 and CDR2 from the germline V gene are MNHEY and SVGAGI. Trimming stripped 2 bases from V and 6 bases from J, with 9 bases between. The CDR3 length is 13 residues. The CDR3 DNA follows: TGTGCCAGCAGTTACACTGTCGGCGATACGCAGTATTTT. The encoded protein is CASSYTVGDTQYF.

The chain joins TRBV6-5 to TRBJ1-2, with D possibly matching TRBD1 (6 bases). The CDR3 spans 15 residues. Trimming pared 7 bases from V and 4 bases from J, leaving 19 bases between. From germline, CDR1 is MNHEY and CDR2 SVGAGI. The CDR3 protein is CASTGGREGVYGYTF. The CDR3 nucleotides read TGTGCCAGCACCGGGGGGCGGGAAGGAGTCTATGGCTACACCTTC.

The gene calls are TRBV19 and TRBJ1-5; 9 bases are a match to TRBD1. V lost 6 bases and J lost 0; bases outside the gene matches: 6. The CDR3 consists of 16 residues. Germline CDR1 is LNHDA and CDR2 is SQIVND (reference sequence). The CDR3 bases are TGTGCCAGTAGCCCGGGACAGGGTAATAGCAATCAGCCCCAGCATTTT. Its protein product is CASSPGQGNSNQPQHF.

The J gene is TRBJ2-7, the V gene TRBV19; no firm D call. Germline lookup yields CDR1 LNHDA and CDR2 SQIVND (reference sequence). The germline V and J ends were trimmed by 5 bases and 0 bases, with 8 bases remaining between them. This CDR3 is built from 13 residues. This CDR3 is CASSYSASYEQYF. CDR3 sequence (DNA): TGTGCCAGTAGTTACAGCGCCTCCTACGAGCAGTACTTC.

CDR3 sequence reads: CASSLAGPLYTF. Here the CDR3 DNA reads TGTGCCAGCAGCTTAGCGGGACCCCTCTACACCTTC. The V and J genes are TRBV7-9 and TRBJ1-2, with D perhaps matching TRBD1 (5 bases). The CDR3 covers 12 residues. Trimming left V 0 bases short and J 10 bases short, with 9 bases between. The germline V gene has CDR1 SEHNR and CDR2 FQNEAQ (reference sequence).

About this clone: This sample also contains other DNA sequences that code for the same CDR3. V gene TRBV5-4 combines with J gene TRBJ2-7, with 9 positions matching TRBD1. The CDR3 consists of 15 residues. The ends lost 0 bases at V and 0 bases at J; junction bases unmatched: 1. Germline CDR1 is SGHNT and CDR2 is YYREEE (reference sequence). The DNA for the CDR3 is TGTGCCAGCAGCTTGGGACAGGGGGGCTCCTACGAGCAGTACTTC. Its translation: CASSLGQGGSYEQYF.

Worth noting for this clone: Within the sample, other DNA sequences also encode this same CDR3. The chain combines TRBV25-1 with TRBJ1-5; D may be TRBD1 (5 bases). From germline, CDR1 is MGHDK and CDR2 SYGVNS. The CDR3 runs to 15 residues. Trimming left V 2 bases short and J 2 bases short, with 10 bases between. The CDR3 DNA is TGTGCCAGCAGTGAAGGGGGACGGGGCAATCAGCCCCAGCATTTT. Protein sequence: CASSEGGRGNQPQHF.